The 17 T cell receptor beta chains below come from one sample, sequenced in a study of blood T cell repertoires in COVID-19. Method: immunoSEQ multiplex PCR; TCRdb's copy keeps in-frame clones and lacks some. The table lists over 300,000 clones, 90% of them singletons. Sequenced sample: peripheral blood. These receptors all come from a man aged 18 to 29 with active or convalescent COVID-19.

The V and J genes are TRBV20-1 and TRBJ2-7; 8 bases are a match to TRBD2. The germline gives CDR1 DFQATT, CDR2 SNEGSKA (reference sequence). Germline trimming cut 6 bases from V and 3 bases from J; bases unmatched to any gene: 1. The CDR3 is 11 amino acids. The CDR3 DNA is TGCAGTGCGGGGACTAGCTACGAGCAGTACTTC. Its protein is CSAGTSYEQYF.

This clone was seen a few times. V is TRBV4-1 and J is TRBJ1-4; the D is unclear. V lost 3 bases and J lost 0, with 5 bases in between. This CDR3 comprises 14 residues. Germline V CDR1 and CDR2: MGHRA, YSYEKL. The CDR3 DNA reads as TGCGCCAGCAGCCAGGCTGCAACTAATGAAAAACTGTTTTTT. This gives the protein CASSQAATNEKLFF.

The chain is built from TRBV5-4 and TRBJ1-3; 10 nucleotides agree with TRBD1. Germline V gives CDR1 SGHNT, CDR2 YYREEE (reference sequence). Trimming took 4 bases from V and 4 from J; bases not matched to a gene: 5. This CDR3 has 15 residues. DNA of the CDR3: TGTGCCAGCAGCCCAGACAGGGGGCGCGGAAACACCATATATTTT. It specifies CASSPDRGRGNTIYF.

This clone was counted a single time. The chain carries TRBV28 and TRBJ2-1, with D possibly being TRBD1 (5 bases). The CDR3 has 15 residues. The V end lost 3 bases, the J end lost 6 bases, and 15 bases lay between the germline ends. Germline V gene data show CDR1 as MDHEN and CDR2 as SYDVKM. CDR3 region: CASSFGAPLGNEQFF. CDR3 DNA sequence: TGTGCCAGCAGTTTTGGGGCCCCCTTGGGCAATGAGCAGTTCTTC.

The rearrangement links TRBV7-3 to TRBJ2-3; 9 bases fit TRBD1. The trim removed 1 base at V and 5 bases at J, leaving 4 bases unmatched. The CDR3 totals 15 residues. Germline CDR1 and CDR2: SGHTA and FQGTGA. CDR3 bases: TGTGCCAGCAGCTTAATTCGGGACAGGGTAGATACGCAGTATTTT. It is translated as CASSLIRDRVDTQYF.

The chain joins TRBV28 to TRBJ1-4; 11 nucleotides line up with TRBD1. The germline V gene has CDR1 MDHEN and CDR2 SYDVKM. The V and J ends lost 6 bases and 5 bases, in that order; junction bases with no gene match: 8. The CDR3 runs 16 residues. In DNA form, the CDR3 reads TGTGCCAGCAGATGGACAGGGGGCAAAGGGAATGAAAAACTGTTTTTT. This gives the protein CASRWTGGKGNEKLFF.

The rearrangement joins TRBV27 to TRBJ2-7, with D tentatively TRBD2 (6 bases). CDR3 length equals 15 residues. Trimming pared 3 bases from V and 0 bases from J, leaving 12 bases between. Per the germline V gene, CDR1 is MNHEY and CDR2 is SMNVEV (reference sequence). CDR3 DNA sequence: TGTGCCAGCAGTTTTCGGGCGGGGCCCTCCTACGAGCAGTACTTC. It translates to CASSFRAGPSYEQYF.

This chain's CDR3 is CASSSRNGPLHSYEQYF. Here the CDR3 DNA reads TGCGCCAGCAGCTCTCGTAATGGGCCCCTTCATTCCTACGAGCAGTACTTC. This chain links TRBV5-1 with TRBJ2-7; D call uncertain. Germline V lookup: CDR1 SGHRS, CDR2 YFSETQ. Trimming took 3 bases from V and 1 from J, leaving 20 bases between them. CDR3 length: 17 residues.

This clone has a single count. The rearrangement links TRBV29-1 to TRBJ2-3; D may be TRBD2 (6 bases). Trimming removed 5 bases at V and 4 bases at J, with 13 bases between. Germline V gene data show CDR1 as SQVTM and CDR2 as ANQGSEA. This CDR3 spans 13 amino acids. The CDR3: CSVHGLHSDTQYF. Here the CDR3 DNA reads TGCAGCGTTCACGGACTACACTCAGATACGCAGTATTTT.

The chain uses TRBV7-3 and TRBJ2-1; 9 bases are shared with TRBD1. CDR1 and CDR2 from the germline V gene are SGHTA and FQGTGA. Trimming removed 5 bases from V and 3 bases from J; junction bases left unmatched: 5. This CDR3 spans 15 amino acids. In nucleotides, the CDR3 is TGTGCCAGCAGCGAACGGGACAGGGACTACAATGAGCAGTTCTTC. Amino acids: CASSERDRDYNEQFF.

The CDR3 here is CASRQGGTPFF. DNA for the CDR3: TGTGCCAGCAGACAGGGGGGGACCCCGTTCTTC. The chain uses TRBV6-5 and TRBJ2-1; D is possibly TRBD1 (8 bases). V lost 6 bases and J 15 bases, leaving 15 bases between the germline ends. CDR1 is MNHEY and CDR2 is SVGAGI in the germline V gene. The length of the CDR3 is 11 residues.

The chain combines TRBV28 with TRBJ2-5; D is perhaps TRBD1 (5 bases). The CDR3 is 14 amino acids. The V gene lost 3 bases and the J gene lost 7 bases, with 15 bases spanning the gap. Germline V CDR1 and CDR2: MDHEN, SYDVKM. Here the CDR3 reads CASSLKGRGGTQYF. In DNA, the CDR3 is TGTGCCAGCAGTTTGAAGGGGCGCGGCGGGACCCAGTACTTC.

The chain links TRBV28 to TRBJ1-4, with D unclear. The germline V gene has CDR1 MDHEN and CDR2 SYDVKM. Trimming removed 8 bases at V and 4 bases at J, with 8 bases between. The length of the CDR3 is 12 residues. CDR3 in amino acids: CASRISNEKLFF. The CDR3 bases are TGTGCCAGCCGCATTAGTAATGAAAAACTGTTTTTT.

Only one count was recorded for this clone. The CDR3 protein is CASSNPGLAGEVTQYF. The CDR3 nucleotides are TGTGCCAGCAGTAACCCGGGACTAGCGGGAGAGGTTACGCAGTATTTT. The rearrangement links TRBV27 to TRBJ2-3; 14 bases are a match to TRBD2. Per germline, CDR1 MNHEY and CDR2 SMNVEV (reference sequence). The CDR3 is made up of 16 amino acids. With V trimmed by 5 bases and J by 8 bases, 9 bases remained unmatched.

The CDR3 loop reads CASSLTSGSLDTQYF. CDR3 DNA sequence: TGTGCCAGCAGTTTGACTAGCGGGTCGCTAGATACGCAGTATTTT. The chain links TRBV28 to TRBJ2-3; 10 bases are shared with TRBD2. The V and J ends lost 3 bases and 5 bases, in that order; junction bases with no gene match: 5. CDR1 is MDHEN, CDR2 SYDVKM, per germline. CDR3 length equals 15 residues.

This chain connects TRBV7-3 to TRBJ2-7, with TRBD1 matching over 12 bases. Unmatched junction bases numbered 9, after V lost 5 bases and J lost 7 bases. CDR3 length equals 15 residues. CDR1 and CDR2 (germline): SGHTA, FQGTGA. The CDR3 loop reads CASSPTGTGGYEQYF. The CDR3 bases are TGTGCCAGCAGCCCGACCGGGACAGGGGGCTATGAGCAGTACTTC.

The V call is TRBV7-2, the J call TRBJ2-3, with TRBD1 as a possible D gene (5 bases). The V gene lost 2 bases and the J gene lost 1 base, with 10 bases spanning the gap. The CDR3 spans 15 residues. Per the germline V gene, CDR1 is SGHTA and CDR2 is FQGNSA. CDR3 DNA: TGTGCCAGCAGCTTACAGGGCTCGGGCACAGATACGCAGTATTTT. Its protein product is CASSLQGSGTDTQYF.